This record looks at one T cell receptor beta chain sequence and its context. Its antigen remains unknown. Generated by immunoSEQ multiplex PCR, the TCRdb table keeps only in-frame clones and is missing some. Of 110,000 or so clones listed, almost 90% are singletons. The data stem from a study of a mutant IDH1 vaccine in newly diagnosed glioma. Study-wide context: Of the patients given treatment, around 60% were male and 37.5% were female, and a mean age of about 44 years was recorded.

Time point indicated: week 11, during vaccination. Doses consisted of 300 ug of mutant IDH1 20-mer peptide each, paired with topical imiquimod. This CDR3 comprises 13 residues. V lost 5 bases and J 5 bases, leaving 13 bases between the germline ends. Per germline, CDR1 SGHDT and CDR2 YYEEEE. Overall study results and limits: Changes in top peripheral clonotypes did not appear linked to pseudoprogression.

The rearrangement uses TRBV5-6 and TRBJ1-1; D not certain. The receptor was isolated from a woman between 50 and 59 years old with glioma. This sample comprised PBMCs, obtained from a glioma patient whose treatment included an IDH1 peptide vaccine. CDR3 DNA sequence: TGTGCCAGCAGTCTCGACACCGGGACTGAAGCTTTCTTT. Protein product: CASSLDTGTEAFF.